This section outlines one TCR beta chain sequence together with its context. Its binding antigen is unknown. No much larger clone is present one base from it, and per-base qualities are unavailable. This sample is part of a study of blood T cell repertoires in COVID-19 (TCRdb year 2020). Background for the entire study: The collaborator samples originated in the United States, Italy and Spain and spanned the acute and convalescent phases of COVID-19. The prospective study material was composed of cDNA or gDNA derived from T cells, B-cell-depleted T cells, or PBMCs. Deeply sampled blood TCRbeta repertoires from subjects exposed to, actively infected with, or recovered from COVID-19 were included in the dataset. A freely available public database, intended as a resource for researchers studying the immune response to SARS-CoV-2, is where the repertoires were released. Samples came from the ongoing ImmuneRACE study (first 160 participants) plus 1,254 subjects from 6 global collaborators. Nearly every sample came with metadata listing a de-identified subject ID, COVID-19 status, age in years and sex. Where HLA class I and class II types were available, the types were taken from metadata supplied by the sample provider, not from assay-based typing. What the study reported, not specific to this receptor: Clinical and demographic metadata were provided uncurated, with the amount varying by source and participant.

In Seattle, one collaborating source enrolled patients while the infection was active and tracked those patients longitudinally over the course of disease. Each collaborating institution followed its own protocols to collect whole blood in K2EDTA tubes. For TCRbeta analysis, collaborators shipped samples as frozen whole blood, isolated PBMCs, or DNA extracted from either of those sample types. From cysteine to phenylalanine, the CDR3 is 15 amino acids long. Only the CDR3 DNA is retained, 45 bases long and in frame from the first base. CDR1 and CDR2 were assigned from the germline V gene (reference sequence) as MNHEY and SMNVEV. Here V drops 6 bases and J drops 8 bases, and the junction holds 7 bases not matched to any gene. The immunoSEQ Assay, a bias-controlled multiplex PCR, was used to amplify TCRbeta CDR3 regions from genomic DNA. For the original study's pipeline: Nucleated cell counts per sample were estimated from amplification of reference gene primers within the assay. To quantify the absolute abundance of each unique TCRbeta CDR3 rearrangement, sequence reads were collapsed and filtered. For each sample, productive Simpson clonality was calculated as the square root of Simpson's diversity index over productive rearrangements. In TCRdb, the immuneACCESS table is reduced to in-frame sequences with V and J assigned. These tables do not hold every clone; where another copy was compared, an unresolved V gene accounts for under half, and the others remain unexplained. V and J calls and clone size are given by that table; D and trimming were obtained from the DNA. The sample yields 250,000 to 300,000 clones; about 90% were counted once. Over 8.5% of the sample belongs to the ten largest clones.

Sample: peripheral blood. The chain was built from TRBV27 and TRBJ2-1; the junction holds 13 bases that match TRBD2. The sequence was collected from a woman in her twenties or thirties with COVID-19, enrolled during active disease. DNA sequence: TGTGCCAGCAGCCGGGGACTAGCGGGATGGGATGAGCAGTTCTTC. It translates to CASSRGLAGWDEQFF.